This T cell receptor beta chain was sequenced during a study of radiation and T cells in renal cell carcinoma. Findings of the study overall: Top tumor clonotypes rose in blood 2 weeks post-radiation, then contracted. Without pretreatment biopsies, baseline tumor clonotype presence was undetermined.

TCRdb's table, derived via immunoSEQ multiplex PCR, lists solely in-frame clones and lacks some. The sample holds 45,000 to 55,000 clones; about 80% are singletons and the top ten take roughly 30%. The table lists this clone with a few counts. Its antigen is as yet unknown. Between the trimmed V and J ends, which lost 2 bases and 2 bases, there was a span of 10 bases. Per the germline V gene, CDR1 is SGHKS and CDR2 is YYEKEE (reference sequence). CDR3 length equals 14 residues. Noted time point: blood 2 weeks post-SBRT. Treatment described: 15 Gy SBRT to primary tumor, nephrectomy 4 weeks later. The tumor was a clear cell renal cell carcinoma.

The V call is TRBV5-5, the J call TRBJ2-5, with D hard to call. The receptor comes from a woman aged 70 to 79 with renal cell carcinoma. The specimen was blood, collected from a patient whose treatment included radiotherapy and nephrectomy. The CDR3 DNA follows: TGTGCCAGCAGCTTCCCGGCAGATCAAGAGACCCAGTACTTC. Protein product: CASSFPADQETQYF.